A selection of T cell receptor beta chains follows, all from one sample in a study of T cell repertoires in cytomegalovirus infection. A single record per CDR3 protein comes from TCRdb applying MiXCR to the reads. The sample includes 95,000 to 150,000 distinct CDR3 sequences, over 30% seen only once; the top ten take 58%. The antigens these receptors bind are not known. Sequences were derived from CD8+ T cells from cultured PBMCs, sampled from culture after CMV antigen stimulation. The receptor source for this set is a human donor in good health (CMV status not recorded). Some clones in this sample may be carry-over from other donors' samples. The CDR3 runs from the conserved cysteine through the conserved F or W. Fields, in order: D gene, J gene, V gene, clone size, CDR3 DNA, CDR3 protein. D genes are given only for firm matches. The size field is filled for only some rows; it gives once, few, many or a size class.

TRBD1 TRBJ1-2 TRBV27 NA TGTGCCAGCAGTTCTCGCGGACAGGGTCAATGGGACTATGGCTACACCTTC CASSSRGQGQWDYGYTF
NA TRBJ2-3 TRBV6-1 few TGTGCCAGCAGTGAATTTTTGAGACTATGGGGGGATACGCAGTATTTT CASSEFLRLWGDTQYF
NA TRBJ2-7 TRBV12-3/TRBV12-4 NA TGTGCCAGCAGCCTCCACGAGCAGTACTTC CASSLHEQYF
NA TRBJ2-1 TRBV7-6 few TGTGCCAGCAGCTTTGGGTCGAATGAGCAGTTCTTC CASSFGSNEQFF
NA TRBJ1-5 TRBV27 once TGTGCCAGCAACAGGGTCGGTGGCAATCAGCCCCAGCATTTT CASNRVGGNQPQHF
TRBD2 TRBJ2-7 TRBV12-3/TRBV12-4 few TGTGCCAGCAGCCACGGGAGAGACAGGGGGCCTAGCGGGGGGGCCTCCGAGCAGTACTTC CASSHGRDRGPSGGASEQYF
TRBD2 TRBJ2-1 TRBV4-1 NA TGCGCCAGCAGCCAAGAAAGGTCGGGAACGGGGGGGCCATCCTACAATGAGCAGTTCTTC CASSQERSGTGGPSYNEQFF
NA TRBJ1-5 TRBV19 few TGTGCCAGTAGCAAATGGGGGACACATAATCAGCCCCAGCATTTT CASSKWGTHNQPQHF
NA TRBJ1-2 TRBV9 few TGTGCCAGCAGCGTACCCCCACAGGGCTGGTATGGCTACACCTTC CASSVPPQGWYGYTF
NA TRBJ1-4 TRBV4-1 NA TGCGCCAGCAGCCTCTCTGGTAGCGGGGTGGAAAAACTGTTTTTT CASSLSGSGVEKLFF
TRBD2 TRBJ2-1 TRBV7-8 NA TGTGCCAGCAGCTTACCAGCGGGGGCCCCTAACCTTTACAATGAGCAGTTCTTC CASSLPAGAPNLYNEQFF